This T cell receptor (beta chain) comes out of a study of blood T cell repertoires in COVID-19 (dated by TCRdb to the early 2020s). Background for the entire study: Samples covering the acute and convalescent phases of COVID-19 were provided by collaborators in the United States, Italy and Spain. The material from the prospective study consisted of cDNA or gDNA derived from T cells, B-cell-depleted T cells, or PBMCs. The dataset comprised deeply sampled blood TCRbeta repertoires from subjects exposed to, actively infected with, or recovered from COVID-19. The repertoires were released in a freely available public database intended as a resource for research on the immune response to SARS-CoV-2. Samples came from the ongoing ImmuneRACE study (first 160 participants) plus 1,254 subjects from 6 global collaborators. Nearly every sample came with metadata listing a de-identified subject ID, COVID-19 status, age in years and sex. HLA class I and class II types, where available, came from metadata supplied by the sample provider rather than from assay-based typing.

Comments on this clone: Its binding antigen is unknown. Base-call qualities are not available, and no considerably larger clone is one nucleotide away.

The immunoSEQ Assay, a bias-controlled multiplex PCR, was used to amplify TCRbeta CDR3 regions from genomic DNA. The study's own analysis went as follows. The number of nucleated cells in each sample was estimated by amplification of reference gene primers within the assay. To quantify the absolute abundance of each unique TCRbeta CDR3 rearrangement, sequence reads were collapsed and filtered. Productive Simpson clonality was computed per sample as the square root of Simpson's diversity index over productive rearrangements. Entries here come from immuneACCESS through TCRdb and include only in-frame sequences with V and J called. Some clones fail to appear in such tables; in the studies checked, an unresolved V gene covers under half of the shortfall, and the cause of the remainder is unknown. V, J and clone size are taken as reported in that table, and D and trimming were inferred from the DNA itself. Counted in this sample were about 250,000 clones; approximately 85% of them appeared once. The ten top clones hold 5.1% of the sample.

The investigation overall reported the following: The amount of clinical and demographic metadata varied by source and participant and was provided uncurated.

One collaborating source in Seattle enrolled patients during active infection and followed them longitudinally through the course of disease. Whole blood was collected in K2EDTA tubes by collaborating institutions according to the institutions' own protocols. For TCRbeta analysis, collaborators shipped samples in one of three forms: frozen whole blood, isolated PBMCs, or DNA extracted from either of those sample types. CDR1 and CDR2, per the germline V gene, are ENHRY and SYGVKD. From the cysteine through the phenylalanine, the CDR3 covers 16 amino acids. The CDR3 DNA has 48 bases and is translated from base 1. Trimming leaves V shorter by 6 bases and J shorter by 0 bases, with the junction holding 4 bases beyond the gene matches.

The chain couples TRBV10-3 to TRBJ2-3, with 12 middle bases fitting TRBD1. The TCR originated in a man aged 50 to 60 with COVID-19, enrolled during active disease. Sequencing was performed on peripheral blood. The CDR3 here reads CAIRGTGGISTDTQYF. The DNA sequence is as follows: TGTGCCATCAGGGGGACAGGGGGCATCAGCACAGATACGCAGTATTTT.